This T cell receptor (beta chain) was obtained from a study of shared clonotypes between healthy human individuals. Points from the study as a whole: Since donors were few, the genetic and exposure-history diversity represented was limited.

Trimming at V came to 3 bases and at J to 8 bases, leaving 13 bases not matched to a gene. This CDR3 is built from 16 residues. Germline-derived CDR1 and CDR2 are SEHNR and FQNEAQ (reference sequence). On this clone itself: Antigen: not known.

Produced via immunoSEQ multiplex PCR; TCRdb's table is partial and in-frame only. This sample has around 500,000 clones, with around 79% found just once. Sequenced material: PBMCs. The TCR was taken from a woman in her thirties or forties in good health. Some clones in this sample may be carry-over from other donors' samples. The rearrangement joins TRBV7-9 to TRBJ1-2, with 9 bases identical to TRBD1. The CDR3 is CASSFPLDRGLEGYTF. The CDR3 DNA reads as TGTGCCAGCAGCTTTCCCTTGGACAGGGGATTAGAGGGCTACACCTTC.